What follows are 18 T cell receptor beta chains derived from one specimen sequenced in a study of blood T cell repertoires in COVID-19. Libraries were prepared by immunoSEQ multiplex PCR; TCRdb keeps only in-frame clonotypes and omits some of them. The sample includes about 120,000 clones, approximately 82% of them seen just once. Sequences were obtained from peripheral blood. These receptors originate from a woman between 50 and 59 years old with acute or convalescent COVID-19.

The chain links TRBV2 to TRBJ1-6; 7 bases are a match to TRBD1. J was trimmed by 10 bases and V by 4 bases; bases with no gene match: 10. The V gene's germline CDR1 is SNHLY and CDR2 FYNNEI. The CDR3 totals 15 residues. CDR3 coding DNA: TGTGCCAGCAGTGTTGGACAGGCTCTCGGATCACCCCTCCACTTT. Its translation is CASSVGQALGSPLHF.

In its sample, this clone was seen a few times. The CDR3 DNA sequence: TGTGCCAGCAGCCCATCGGGGGGCCGTGAGACCCAGTACTTC. This sequence encodes CASSPSGGRETQYF. This chain uses TRBV28 with TRBJ2-5; D might be TRBD2 (7 bases). V lost 6 bases to trimming and J lost 5 bases, with 16 bases between them. The CDR3 loop spans 14 amino acids. Germline V gives CDR1 MDHEN, CDR2 SYDVKM.

V is TRBV5-1 and J is TRBJ1-2; perhaps TRBD1 as D (6 bases). This CDR3 region has 14 residues. Per germline, CDR1 SGHRS and CDR2 YFSETQ. The V end lost 2 bases, the J end lost 3 bases, and 11 bases lay between the germline ends. The CDR3 nucleotides are TGCGCCAGCAGCTTTAGAGGGGGTGACTATGGCTACACCTTC. This codes for CASSFRGGDYGYTF.

CDR3 nucleotide sequence: TGTGCCAGCAGCGTATCACTGGAGACGGAACTGTTTTTT. Protein sequence: CASSVSLETELFF. The rearrangement uses TRBV9 and TRBJ1-4; D unresolved. Looked up from germline, CDR1 is SGDLS and CDR2 is YYNGEE. This CDR3 has 13 residues. V dropped 1 base and J dropped 12 bases, with 13 bases sitting between them.

The V gene is TRBV6-1, the J gene TRBJ1-6, with 7 bases fitting TRBD1. The CDR3 has 14 residues. Germline trimming cut 3 bases from V and 5 bases from J; bases unmatched to any gene: 1. Germline V gives CDR1 MNHNS, CDR2 SASEGT. The CDR3 DNA reads as TGTGCCAGCAGTGAGACAGGGAATAATTCACCCCTCCACTTT. It is translated as CASSETGNNSPLHF.

The CDR3 protein is CASSQGTAGEKLFF. The DNA for the CDR3 is TGTGCCAGCAGCCAAGGGACAGCCGGTGAAAAACTGTTTTTT. The chain combines TRBV16 with TRBJ1-4; 7 bases match TRBD1. V shed 2 bases, J shed 7 bases, and the junction held 4 bases outside the gene matches. CDR3 length: 14 residues. Germline lookup yields CDR1 KGHSY and CDR2 FQNENV.

V and J are TRBV6-5 and TRBJ2-3; a weak D match, TRBD2 (6 bases). The CDR3 has 16 amino acids. The germline CDR1 and CDR2 sequences are MNHEY and SVGAGI. Trimming took 0 bases from V and 3 from J, leaving 13 bases between them. In DNA, the CDR3 is TGTGCCAGCAGTTACTCGGGGGGATTAGGGACAGATACGCAGTATTTT. Protein product: CASSYSGGLGTDTQYF.

The rearrangement uses TRBV4-2 and TRBJ1-3; D is ambiguous. Germline lookup yields CDR1 LGHNA and CDR2 YNFKEQ. The CDR3 length is 19 residues. V was cut by 4 bases and J by 1 base, with 23 bases left in between. CDR3 region: CASSRGSQEGPASGNTIYF. The CDR3 region has the DNA TGTGCCAGCAGCCGCGGAAGCCAGGAGGGCCCCGCGTCTGGAAACACCATATATTTT.

This chain uses TRBV7-9 with TRBJ1-2; 7 bases map to TRBD1. This CDR3 is 17 amino acids long. Looked up from germline, CDR1 is SEHNR and CDR2 is FQNEAQ (reference sequence). V was clipped by 1 base and J by 7 bases; unmatched bases: 15. CDR3 nucleotide sequence: TGTGCCAGCAGCTTAGAAGGGGACAGCCGGTCCGGTAGTGGCTACACCTTC. It translates to CASSLEGDSRSGSGYTF.

The chain has TRBV29-1 and TRBJ2-5, with D unclear. This CDR3 contains 13 residues. The V gene lost 5 bases and the J gene lost 5 bases, with 15 bases spanning the gap. CDR1 is SQVTM, CDR2 ANQGSEA, per germline. CDR3 region: CSVSPRLRETQYF. In nucleotides, the CDR3 is TGCAGCGTTTCTCCTAGATTACGCGAGACCCAGTACTTC.

The CDR3 bases are TGTGCCAGCAGTCCTGACAGGGGCTATGGCTACACCTTC. Translation gives CASSPDRGYGYTF. This chain uses TRBV27 with TRBJ1-2; 8 bases match TRBD1. Germline values: CDR1 MNHEY, CDR2 SMNVEV (reference sequence). V gave up 5 bases and J gave up 4 bases; unmatched junction bases: 3. This CDR3 is built from 13 residues.

This chain joins TRBV15 and TRBJ1-4; D gene ambiguous. CDR1 is LNHNV and CDR2 is YYDKDF in the germline V gene (reference sequence). The CDR3 is 15 amino acids. V dropped 1 base and J dropped 7 bases, with 13 bases sitting between them. CDR3 region: CATSRGTREGEKLFF. As DNA, the CDR3 is TGTGCCACCAGCAGAGGAACCCGGGAGGGTGAAAAACTGTTTTTT.

The chain combines TRBV6-6 with TRBJ2-3; 10 bases match TRBD2. The CDR3 has 15 amino acids. J gave up 1 base and V 4 bases, and 2 bases lay outside the gene matches. Germline CDR1 is MNHNY and CDR2 is SVGAGI (reference sequence). This CDR3 is CASSLGTSGTDTQYF. The CDR3 coding sequence is TGTGCCAGCAGTTTGGGGACTAGCGGCACAGATACGCAGTATTTT.

The gene calls are TRBV12-3 or TRBV12-4 and TRBJ1-6, with D possibly TRBD1 on 5 matching bases. The germline V and J ends were trimmed by 5 bases and 7 bases, with 6 bases remaining between them. The CDR3 extends over 12 amino acids. CDR3 sequence: CASSRQNSPLHF. DNA of the CDR3: TGTGCCAGCAGTAGACAGAATTCACCCCTCCACTTT.

This chain joins TRBV2 and TRBJ1-5; tentative D call: TRBD1 (6 bases). CDR1 is SNHLY, CDR2 FYNNEI, per germline. With 6 bases removed from V and 6 bases from J, the gap between germline ends came to 12 bases. The CDR3 sequence is 13 residues long. The CDR3 bases are TGTGCCAGCAGCCCAGGGGCGGCTCAGCCCCAGCATTTT. Translated: CASSPGAAQPQHF.

In this sample, this clone turned up once. The gene calls are TRBV27 and TRBJ2-7; a weak D match, TRBD2 (6 bases). Trimming removed 9 bases at V and 1 base at J, with 10 bases between. From germline, CDR1 is MNHEY and CDR2 SMNVEV (reference sequence). The CDR3 covers 12 residues. The CDR3 reads CARRDGSYEQYF. As DNA, the CDR3 is TGTGCCAGGCGGGACGGATCCTACGAGCAGTACTTC.

In its sample, this clone was seen a few times. The CDR3 bases are TGTGCCAGCTCACCACCCGATCCAGGCTATGGCTACACCTTC. Its protein is CASSPPDPGYGYTF. The chain recombines TRBV18 with TRBJ1-2; D not certain. CDR3 length equals 14 residues. V was shortened by 0 bases and J by 4 bases, with 9 bases between the two germline ends. Looked up from germline, CDR1 is KGHSH and CDR2 is LQKENI.

This clone was detected ten times or more. CDR3 sequence reads: CASSEWLASGTISYEQYF. CDR3 nucleotide sequence: TGTGCCAGCAGTGAATGGCTGGCTAGCGGGACGATATCCTACGAGCAGTACTTC. This sequence joins TRBV2 and TRBJ2-7; the match to TRBD2 covers 9 bases. Germline V gives CDR1 SNHLY, CDR2 FYNNEI. This CDR3 contains 18 residues. V lost 2 bases and J lost 1; bases outside the gene matches: 12.